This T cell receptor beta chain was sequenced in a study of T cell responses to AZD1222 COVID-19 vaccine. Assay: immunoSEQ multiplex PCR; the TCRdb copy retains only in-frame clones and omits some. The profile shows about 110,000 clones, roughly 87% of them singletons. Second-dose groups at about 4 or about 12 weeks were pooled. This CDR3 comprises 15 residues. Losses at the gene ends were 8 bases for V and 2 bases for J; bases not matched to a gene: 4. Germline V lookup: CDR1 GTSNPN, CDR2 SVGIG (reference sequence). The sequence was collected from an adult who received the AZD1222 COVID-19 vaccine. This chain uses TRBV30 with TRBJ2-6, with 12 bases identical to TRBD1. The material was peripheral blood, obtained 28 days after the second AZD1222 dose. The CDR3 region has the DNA TGTGCCCGGGACAGGGGGCAGGCTGGGGCCAACGTCCTGACTTTC. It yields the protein CARDRGQAGANVLTF.